Listed here are 26 T cell receptor beta chains from one sample, sequenced in a study of early T cells in non-severe SARS-CoV-2 infection. MiXCR, run by TCRdb on the 5' RACE reads, gives a single entry per CDR3 protein. This table has some 64,000 distinct CDR3 sequences, 9% to 10% appearing once. Material: whole blood, obtained at baseline. The receptors derive from an adult who was a healthcare worker with PCR-confirmed SARS-CoV-2 infection or an uninfected control (not recorded which).

The gene calls are TRBV5-6 and TRBJ1-2; D ambiguous. There are 14 residues in the CDR3. The V gene lost 0 bases and the J gene lost 8 bases, with 14 bases spanning the gap. Per germline, CDR1 SGHDT and CDR2 YYEEEE. The CDR3 is CASSLESILLGYTF. The CDR3 bases are TGTGCCAGCAGCTTGGAGTCGATTCTTTTGGGCTACACCTTC.

The V and J genes are TRBV12-3 or TRBV12-4 and TRBJ2-7; 8 bases agree with TRBD2. This CDR3 has 14 amino acids. Losses at the gene ends were 5 bases for V and 6 bases for J; bases not matched to a gene: 9. The CDR3 DNA is TGTGCCAGCAGTCCTTCGGGGGGGAAGGGCGAGCAGTACTTC. This encodes CASSPSGGKGEQYF.

This clonotype was found a few times. The chain carries TRBV29-1 and TRBJ1-2, with D unclear. V gave up 4 bases and J gave up 2 bases, with 5 bases separating them. The CDR3 sequence is 11 residues long. Germline V CDR1 and CDR2: SQVTM, ANQGSEA. DNA of the CDR3: TGCAGCGTTGGAGCAAACTATGGCTACACCTTC. Translating gives CSVGANYGYTF.

In the case of this clonotype: One junction end disagrees with the germline gene, perhaps due to a read error. The J gene is TRBJ2-5, the V gene TRBV6-6, with D perhaps TRBD1 (5 bases). This CDR3 contains 13 residues. CDR1 is MNHNY and CDR2 is SVGAGI in the germline V gene (reference sequence). CDR3 sequence (DNA): TGTGCCAGCAGTTTCGACAGTCAAGGGACCCAGTACTTC. It codes for CASSFDSQGTQYF.

This clonotype was counted between two and nine times. This chain links TRBV5-1 with TRBJ2-7; 8 nucleotides match TRBD1. The CDR3 runs to 14 residues. Germline V gene sequence: CDR1 SGHRS, CDR2 YFSETQ. V was pared by 6 bases and J by 1 base, with 6 bases of the junction left unmatched. The CDR3 nucleotides read TGCGCCAGCACCTTACAGGGGGGTTCCTACGAGCAGTACTTC. Translating gives CASTLQGGSYEQYF. Supplemented by reference TRBV5-1 and TRBJ2-7, the full variable domain reads KAGVTQTPRYLIKTRGQQVTLSCSPISGHRSVSWYQQTPGQGLQFLFEYFSETQRNKGNFPGRFSGRQFSNSRSEMNVSTLELGDSALYLCASTLQGGSYEQYFGPGTRLTVT.

In this sample, this clonotype turned up many times. V gene TRBV4-2 combines with J gene TRBJ1-6; a possible D gene is TRBD1 (5 bases). Germline V CDR1 and CDR2: LGHNA, YNFKEQ. This CDR3 region has 16 residues. Trimming cost V 4 bases and J 0 bases, with 10 bases left between them. CDR3 protein: CASSLYRSSYNSPLHF. The CDR3 DNA follows: TGTGCCAGCAGCCTATACAGGAGCTCCTATAATTCACCCCTCCACTTT.

This clonotype was detected ten times or more. This chain connects TRBV12-5 to TRBJ1-5; D not resolved. Germline CDR1 LGHNT, CDR2 FRNRAP. V dropped 7 bases and J dropped 4 bases, with 11 bases sitting between them. The CDR3 contains 13 residues. The CDR3 DNA sequence: TGTGCTAGTGCCTTAGCCGCGAATCAGCCCCAGCATTTT. Its protein product is CASALAANQPQHF. Full variable domain (missing parts from reference TRBV12-5 and TRBJ1-5): DARVTQTPRHKVTEMGQEVTMRCQPILGHNTVFWYRQTMMQGLELLAYFRNRAPLDDSGMPKDRFSAEMPDATLATLKIQPSEPRDSAVYFCASALAANQPQHFGDGTRLSIL.

The chain carries TRBV10-3 and TRBJ1-2; 8 bases are a match to TRBD1. Trimming removed 6 bases from V and 7 bases from J; junction bases left unmatched: 7. The CDR3 contains 13 residues. The V gene's germline CDR1 is ENHRY and CDR2 SYGVKD. The CDR3 DNA follows: TGTGCCATCAGCGAGGGACAGGCGGGTGGCTACACCTTC. Its translation is CAISEGQAGGYTF.

This clonotype was seen repeatedly, ten times or more. V gene TRBV7-2 combines with J gene TRBJ2-1; D is perhaps TRBD1 (5 bases). The CDR3 consists of 14 residues. The germline CDR1 and CDR2 sequences are SGHTA and FQGNSA. The V end was cut by 2 bases, the J end by 6 bases, with 11 bases between. CDR3 region: CASSLQGYSNEQFF. In DNA form, the CDR3 reads TGTGCCAGCAGCTTACAGGGTTATAGCAATGAGCAGTTCTTC.

This clonotype was seen more than once but under ten times. The rearrangement uses TRBV21-1 and TRBJ2-1; the table's D gene call, TRBD1, was not cross checked with the DNA. TRBV21-1 is noted as a pseudogene. This CDR3 is built from 17 residues. DNA of the CDR3: TGTGCCAGCAGCAAAAAGAAGGGACAGTTTTGCTACAATGAGCAGTTCTTC. It yields the protein CASSKKKGQFCYNEQFF.

Only a few counts were recorded for this clonotype. The chain links TRBV15 to TRBJ2-1; D gene ambiguous. V was cut by 3 bases and J by 4 bases, with 13 bases left in between. This CDR3 has 15 amino acids. From germline, CDR1 is LNHNV and CDR2 YYDKDF (reference sequence). In DNA form, the CDR3 reads TGTGCCACCAGCAGTTCTAGGACGGATTACAATGAGCAGTTCTTC. Its translation is CATSSSRTDYNEQFF.

This clonotype was detected a few times. The chain employs TRBV4-3 and TRBJ1-3, with D possibly being TRBD1 (5 bases). The CDR3 sequence is 16 residues long. The germline CDR1 and CDR2 sequences are LGHNA and YSLEER. V lost 1 base and J 2 bases, leaving 12 bases between the germline ends. The CDR3 region is CASSQVLADTGNTIYF. The CDR3 coding sequence is TGCGCCAGCAGCCAAGTTCTTGCGGACACTGGAAACACCATATATTTT.

V and J are TRBV5-6 and TRBJ2-3, with 8 bases aligning to TRBD2. V dropped 1 base and J dropped 0; count of bases not matched to a gene: 10. CDR1 is SGHDT, CDR2 YYEEEE, per germline. This CDR3 has 18 residues. The CDR3 region is CASSLLIAGKGSTDTQYF. CDR3 nucleotides: TGTGCCAGCAGCTTGTTGATAGCGGGAAAAGGAAGCACAGATACGCAGTATTTT. The variable domain in full, completed from reference TRBV5-6 and TRBJ2-3, reads DAGVTQSPTHLIKTRGQQVTLRCSPKSGHDTVSWYQQALGQGPQFIFQYYEEEERQRGNFPDRFSGHQFPNYSSELNVNALLLGDSALYLCASSLLIAGKGSTDTQYFGPGTRLTVL.

A few counts support this clonotype. The J gene is TRBJ2-3, the V gene TRBV7-2; the D gene is possibly TRBD2 (5 bases). The germline V gene encodes CDR1 SGHTA and CDR2 FQGNSA. This CDR3 has 15 residues. V was cut by 0 bases and J by 3 bases, with 10 bases left in between. CDR3 nucleotides: TGTGCCAGCAGCTTAGCTAGCAGGACTACAGATACGCAGTATTTT. It codes for CASSLASRTTDTQYF.

In its sample, this clonotype was seen many times. The chain combines TRBV5-1 with TRBJ2-2; 8 nucleotides line up with TRBD2. Germline-derived CDR1 and CDR2 are SGHRS and YFSETQ. J gave up 4 bases and V 4 bases, and 9 bases lay outside the gene matches. This CDR3 contains 16 residues. CDR3 nucleotides: TGCGCCAGCAGCCCCCAGGCGGGAGGATTCACCGGGGAGCTGTTTTTT. The encoded protein is CASSPQAGGFTGELFF. Filled out from reference TRBV5-1 and TRBJ2-2, the complete variable domain reads KAGVTQTPRYLIKTRGQQVTLSCSPISGHRSVSWYQQTPGQGLQFLFEYFSETQRNKGNFPGRFSGRQFSNSRSEMNVSTLELGDSALYLCASSPQAGGFTGELFFGEGSRLTVL.

There are many counts of this clonotype. CDR3 DNA sequence: TGTGCCAGCAGCTTAATGGGGGATACCACGAGGACTGGGGCCAACGTCCTGACTTTC. Its protein is CASSLMGDTTRTGANVLTF. This chain connects TRBV7-3 to TRBJ2-6; D assignment may be TRBD1 or TRBD2 (5 bases each). Per germline, CDR1 SGHTA and CDR2 FQGTGA. V was clipped by 1 base and J by 2 bases, with 18 bases between them. CDR3 length equals 19 residues. Together with reference TRBV7-3 and TRBJ2-6, the CDR3 gives the full variable domain: GAGVSQTPSNKVTEKGKYVELRCDPISGHTALYWYRQSLGQGPEFLIYFQGTGAADDSGLPNDRFFAVRPEGSVSTLKIQRTERGDSAVYLCASSLMGDTTRTGANVLTFGAGSRLTVL.

CDR3 sequence: CASTSTATGKWGPSTDTQYF. Written as DNA, the CDR3 is TGTGCCAGTACCTCAACCGCCACAGGGAAGTGGGGACCTAGCACAGATACGCAGTATTTT. The rearrangement uses TRBV19 and TRBJ2-3; a weak D match, TRBD1 (6 bases). The V and J ends lost 7 bases and 0 bases respectively, with 29 bases between them. Germline V gene lookup returns CDR1 LNHDA and CDR2 SQIVND (reference sequence). The CDR3 runs 20 residues.

Only a few counts were recorded for this clonotype. This chain connects TRBV12-2 to TRBJ2-7; the listed D gene, TRBD2, was not tested against the DNA. TRBV12-2 is designated a pseudogene. The CDR3 has 16 residues. The CDR3, as DNA: TGTGCAAGTCGCTTAGCGGGCAGCGGGAGTCCCTACGAGCAGTACTTC. This codes for CASRLAGSGSPYEQYF.

This clonotype was detected ten times or more. CDR3 in amino acids: CASSRYQGATNNEQFF. CDR3 bases: TGTGCCAGCAGCCGCTATCAGGGGGCCACCAACAATGAGCAGTTCTTC. V and J are TRBV28 and TRBJ2-1, with TRBD1 identical over 8 bases. The V gene end was trimmed by 6 bases and the J gene end by 5 bases; junction bases not matched to a gene: 12. The CDR3 length is 16 residues. Germline V lookup: CDR1 MDHEN, CDR2 SYDVKM.

This clonotype was counted a few times. This rearrangement joins TRBV6-5 to TRBJ2-5; TRBD2 aligns across 9 bases. J was trimmed by 7 bases and V by 5 bases; bases with no gene match: 14. CDR3 length: 16 amino acids. Germline V gives CDR1 MNHEY, CDR2 SVGAGI. CDR3 sequence: CASSTGAGGHAGTQYF. The DNA of the CDR3 is TGTGCCAGCAGTACTGGAGCGGGAGGCCACGCCGGGACCCAGTACTTC.

V usage is TRBV24-1 and J usage is TRBJ1-2, with 7 positions matching TRBD1. V lost 3 bases to trimming and J lost 1 base; unmatched junction nucleotides: 1. This CDR3 has 14 amino acids. CDR1 and CDR2 (germline): KGHDR, SFDVKD. The CDR3 reads CATSDRQGNYGYTF. CDR3 in DNA: TGTGCCACCAGTGATCGACAGGGTAACTATGGCTACACCTTC.

This clonotype has just a few counts. The chain couples TRBV20-1 to TRBJ2-7; 8 bases align to TRBD1. The V gene's germline CDR1 is DFQATT and CDR2 SNEGSKA (reference sequence). The CDR3 spans 15 residues. J was trimmed by 0 bases and V by 2 bases; bases with no gene match: 6. CDR3 bases: TGCAGTGCTAGACCCCGGACAGGGAACTCCTACGAGCAGTACTTC. The encoded protein is CSARPRTGNSYEQYF.

This clonotype was found many times. The chain employs TRBV3-1 and TRBJ2-1; D may match TRBD1 or TRBD2 (5 bases each). The germline CDR1 and CDR2 sequences are LGHDT and YNNKEL (reference sequence). Deletions cut 0 bases from V and 10 bases from J, with 10 bases between. This CDR3 is built from 13 residues. Written as DNA, the CDR3 is TGTGCCAGCAGCCAAGATGCCGGGACGGAGCAGTTCTTC. It is translated as CASSQDAGTEQFF.

This clonotype was picked up a small number of times. The V gene is TRBV7-8, the J gene TRBJ2-7, with TRBD1 matching over 7 bases. The CDR3 is 14 residues long. The germline V gene has CDR1 SGHVS and CDR2 FQNEAQ. The V gene end was trimmed by 1 base and the J gene end by 3 bases; junction bases not matched to a gene: 3. This chain's CDR3 is CASSLVAGGYEQYF. CDR3 in DNA: TGTGCCAGCAGCTTAGTCGCAGGGGGCTACGAGCAGTACTTC.

There are a few counts of this clonotype. This chain uses TRBV2 with TRBJ2-5; TRBD1 agrees at 8 bases. The CDR3 runs 13 residues. V lost 4 bases to trimming and J lost 13 bases; unmatched junction nucleotides: 11. In germline, CDR1 is SNHLY, CDR2 FYNNEI. The CDR3 spells CASSADRATSWYF. As DNA, the CDR3 is TGTGCCAGCAGTGCGGACAGGGCCACCTCCTGGTACTTC.

This clonotype was counted at least ten times. V and J are TRBV28 and TRBJ2-1, with D tentatively TRBD1 (5 bases). The CDR3 sequence is 14 residues long. The V gene lost 5 bases and the J gene lost 7 bases, with 15 bases spanning the gap. Germline assignment: CDR1 MDHEN and CDR2 SYDVKM. CDR3 nucleotide sequence: TGTGCCAGCAGTACAACACCAGGGTGGAATGAGCAGTTCTTC. Translation: CASSTTPGWNEQFF. The variable domain in full, with the rest retrieved from reference TRBV28 and TRBJ2-1, is DVKVTQSSRYLVKRTGEKVFLECVQDMDHENMFWYRQDPGLGLRLIYFSYDVKMKEKGDIPEGYSVSREKKERFSLILESASTNQTSMYLCASSTTPGWNEQFFGPGTRLTVL.